This T cell receptor beta chain is drawn from a study of early T cells in non-severe SARS-CoV-2 infection. Study context: Chains stayed unpaired after sequencing of bulk RNA from unsorted whole blood.

V was cut by 2 bases and J by 5 bases, with 16 bases left in between. The CDR3 has 15 residues. The germline V gene has CDR1 SGHRS and CDR2 YFSETQ. This clonotype was seen a few times. Its specificity is not known. Unique molecular identifier tags were affixed to discrete cDNA molecules. TCRdb processed the 5' RACE reads anew with MiXCR; each CDR3 protein has one entry. This sample has about 71,000 distinct CDR3 sequences; approximately 14% occur once, and the top ten carry 3.9%. Study results and caveats: In VDJdb matching, anti-spike CD8 responses were favored while private and CD4 specificities went missing.

J is TRBJ2-5 and V is TRBV5-1; tentative D call: TRBD1 (5 bases). The sample here was whole blood, taken at baseline. The sequence was collected from an adult who was a healthcare worker with PCR-confirmed SARS-CoV-2 infection or an uninfected control (not recorded which). CDR3 sequence: CASSFNPAGSETQYF. CDR3 nucleotide sequence: TGCGCCAGCAGCTTCAACCCGGCAGGGTCCGAGACCCAGTACTTC.